The 21 T cell receptor beta chains listed next were all sequenced from one sample in a study of blood T cell repertoires in COVID-19. The table came from immunoSEQ multiplex PCR; TCRdb's copy has only in-frame clones and leaves some out. The repertoire holds fewer than 25,000 clones, with roughly 92% as singletons. Material: peripheral blood. The receptor set was obtained from a human donor in a cohort sampled during active COVID-19.

The rearrangement links TRBV21-1 to TRBJ2-5; TRBD1, the D gene given by the table, was not confirmed from the DNA. TRBV21-1 is reported as a pseudogene. The CDR3 loop spans 17 amino acids. The CDR3 sequence is CASTTSEGRGRRETQYF. In DNA form, the CDR3 reads TGTGCCAGCACCACTTCTGAGGGCAGGGGGCGAAGAGAGACCCAGTACTTC.

The chain couples TRBV11-3 to TRBJ2-5; unclear D gene. This CDR3 contains 13 residues. The V gene lost 5 bases and the J gene lost 5 bases, with 12 bases spanning the gap. Germline values: CDR1 SGHNT, CDR2 YENEEA. CDR3 in amino acids: CASSHGSVETQYF. For the CDR3, the DNA is TGTGCCAGCAGCCACGGGTCTGTGGAGACCCAGTACTTC. The full variable domain, its missing parts supplied by reference TRBV11-3 and TRBJ2-5, is EAGVVQSPRYKIIEKKQPVAFWCNPISGHNTLYWYLQNLGQGPELLIRYENEEAVDDSQLPKDRFSAERLKGVDSTLKIQPAELGDSAVYLCASSHGSVETQYFGPGTRLLVL.

This rearrangement joins TRBV18 to TRBJ1-1; 10 nucleotides align to TRBD1. V lost 3 bases to trimming and J lost 8 bases; unmatched junction nucleotides: 9. There are 15 residues in the CDR3. Per the germline V gene, CDR1 is KGHSH and CDR2 is LQKENI. CDR3 sequence (DNA): TGTGCCAGCTCACCTACGGGACAGGGGAGGTCCGAAGCTTTCTTT. Translated: CASSPTGQGRSEAFF.

In nucleotides, the CDR3 is TGCAGTGCTAGTGGGACAGGGAGCTCCTACAATGAGCAGTTCTTC. Residues: CSASGTGSSYNEQFF. The chain links TRBV20-1 to TRBJ2-1; 9 nucleotides align to TRBD1. The germline V gene has CDR1 DFQATT and CDR2 SNEGSKA (reference sequence). The J segment lost 0 bases and the V segment lost 3 bases, leaving 3 bases of the junction unmatched. The CDR3 spans 15 residues.

The chain carries TRBV11-2 and TRBJ2-5, with TRBD1 matching 7 bases. The CDR3 length is 14 residues. The germline V gene has CDR1 SGHAT and CDR2 FQNNGV. J was trimmed by 5 bases and V by 1 base; bases with no gene match: 4. The CDR3 nucleotides are TGTGCCAGCAGCTTAGGACAGGGTCCGGAGACCCAGTACTTC. Its translation: CASSLGQGPETQYF.

This sequence joins TRBV3-1 (or the pseudogene TRBV3-2) and TRBJ2-7, with D possibly TRBD2 on 6 matching bases. Looked up from germline, CDR1 is LGHDT and CDR2 is YNNKEL (reference sequence). The V end was cut by 0 bases, the J end by 8 bases, with 8 bases between. The CDR3 runs to 12 residues. CDR3 region: CASSQDLAKQYF. As DNA, the CDR3 is TGTGCCAGCAGCCAAGATCTAGCGAAGCAGTACTTC.

The gene calls are TRBV12-2 and TRBJ2-1; the table gives TRBD1 as D, unverified against the DNA. TRBV12-2 is marked as a pseudogene. The CDR3 is made up of 16 amino acids. CDR3 residues: CASRLSIGTGVNEQFF. CDR3 sequence (DNA): TGTGCAAGTCGCTTGTCCATTGGGACAGGGGTCAATGAGCAGTTCTTC.

V is TRBV7-2 and J is TRBJ1-2; 7 positions match TRBD1. Germline assignment: CDR1 SGHTA and CDR2 FQGNSA. Trimming at V came to 6 bases and at J to 1 base, leaving 5 bases not matched to a gene. This CDR3 has 14 residues. The chain's CDR3 is CASSPGTDNYGYTF. The CDR3 region has the DNA TGTGCCAGCAGTCCCGGGACAGATAACTATGGCTACACCTTC.

The rearrangement joins TRBV14 to TRBJ2-1; 8 bases match TRBD2. The trim removed 4 bases at V and 10 bases at J, leaving 3 bases unmatched. In germline, CDR1 is SGHDN, CDR2 FVKESK. The CDR3 consists of 12 residues. CDR3 amino acids: CASSRGLAEQFF. Written as DNA, the CDR3 is TGTGCCAGCAGCCGCGGACTAGCCGAGCAGTTCTTC. The full variable domain, its missing parts supplied by reference TRBV14 and TRBJ2-1, is EAGVTQFPSHSVIEKGQTVTLRCDPISGHDNLYWYRRVMGKEIKFLLHFVKESKQDESGMPNNRFLAERTGGTYSTLKVQPAELEDSGVYFCASSRGLAEQFFGPGTRLTVL.

The chain uses TRBV7-8 and TRBJ2-7, with 8 bases aligning to TRBD2. This CDR3 has 17 amino acids. Losses at the gene ends were 5 bases for V and 2 bases for J; bases not matched to a gene: 14. CDR1 and CDR2 (germline): SGHVS, FQNEAQ. The CDR3, as DNA: TGTGCCAGCAGCCTCCACTACTCCAGCGGGAGTGCCTACGAGCAGTACTTC. It yields the protein CASSLHYSSGSAYEQYF.

The chain employs TRBV7-2 and TRBJ2-1; 7 bases agree with TRBD1. The CDR3 contains 15 residues. The J segment lost 3 bases and the V segment lost 5 bases, leaving 7 bases of the junction unmatched. Germline lookup yields CDR1 SGHTA and CDR2 FQGNSA. The CDR3 nucleotides are TGTGCCAGCAGCCCTGACAGGGACCGCTACAATGAGCAGTTCTTC. Its protein is CASSPDRDRYNEQFF.

The chain uses TRBV12-3 or TRBV12-4 and TRBJ1-3; weak D call: TRBD1 (5 bases). V was pared by 4 bases and J by 4 bases, with 8 bases between. This CDR3 is built from 13 residues. The CDR3 loop reads CASSSNRGNTIYF. The CDR3 bases are TGTGCCAGCAGTTCCAACAGGGGAAACACCATATATTTT.

This chain uses TRBV9 with TRBJ2-5; 14 positions agree with TRBD2. The CDR3 length is 16 residues. Germline lookup yields CDR1 SGDLS and CDR2 YYNGEE. The J segment lost 3 bases and the V segment lost 3 bases, leaving 4 bases of the junction unmatched. In DNA form, the CDR3 reads TGTGCCAGCAGCGCGAGGACTAGCGGGGGGAAAGAGACCCAGTACTTC. This translates into CASSARTSGGKETQYF.

This chain links TRBV29-1 with TRBJ2-2; 9 nucleotides align to TRBD2. J lost 1 base, V lost 5 bases, and 5 bases had no gene match. The CDR3 has 15 amino acids. In germline, CDR1 is SQVTM, CDR2 ANQGSEA. The CDR3 sequence: CSVSSGTLNTGELFF. As DNA, the CDR3 is TGCAGCGTTTCTAGCGGGACCTTGAACACCGGGGAGCTGTTTTTT.

Remarks on this clone: The same CDR3 arises from other DNA sequences in this sample as well. The genes are TRBV6-6 and TRBJ2-5, with a weak D call TRBD2 (6 bases). V dropped 2 bases and J dropped 9 bases, with 13 bases sitting between them. The germline V gene has CDR1 MNHNY and CDR2 SVGAGI (reference sequence). This CDR3 is built from 13 residues. CDR3 DNA sequence: TGTGCCAGCAGTTACGAGGGTCCGGGGGCCCAGTACTTC. It is translated as CASSYEGPGAQYF.

This chain links TRBV6-5 with TRBJ1-6; TRBD1 is a possible D gene (6 bases). CDR3 length equals 14 residues. CDR1 is MNHEY, CDR2 SVGAGI, per germline. V was cut by 2 bases and J by 4 bases, with 6 bases left in between. As DNA, the CDR3 is TGTGCCAGCAGTTACGGACAGTATAATTCACCCCTCCACTTT. Translating it yields CASSYGQYNSPLHF.

The rearrangement joins TRBV18 to TRBJ2-5; 9 positions match TRBD1. V shed 1 base and J 2 bases; nucleotides not matched to a gene: 2. The CDR3 runs to 15 residues. Germline CDR1 is KGHSH and CDR2 is LQKENI. The CDR3 sequence is CASSPLGQGQETQYF. The CDR3 DNA is TGTGCCAGCTCACCACTAGGACAGGGGCAAGAGACCCAGTACTTC.

The rearrangement joins TRBV27 to TRBJ1-1, with 7 nucleotides matching TRBD1. The trim removed 8 bases at V and 2 bases at J, leaving 8 bases unmatched. This CDR3 spans 14 amino acids. CDR1 MNHEY and CDR2 SMNVEV come from the germline V gene (reference sequence). Here the CDR3 DNA reads TGTGCCAGCTCCCAGGCAGGGGGAAACACTGAAGCTTTCTTT. It is translated as CASSQAGGNTEAFF.

The V call is TRBV6-5, the J call TRBJ1-2, with 7 nucleotides matching TRBD1. The germline V gene encodes CDR1 MNHEY and CDR2 SVGAGI. The CDR3 loop spans 15 amino acids. With V trimmed by 4 bases and J by 4 bases, 9 bases remained unmatched. CDR3 residues: CASSSRQGGIYGYTF. As DNA, the CDR3 is TGTGCCAGCAGTTCCAGACAGGGCGGGATCTATGGCTACACCTTC.

This chain uses TRBV7-2 with TRBJ1-6; D is possibly TRBD1 (5 bases). This CDR3 is 15 amino acids long. V lost 1 base and J lost 7, with 11 bases in between. Germline-derived CDR1 and CDR2 are SGHTA and FQGNSA. CDR3 bases: TGTGCCAGCAGCTTAGGCGGTCAGGGAAATTCACCCCTCCACTTT. This codes for CASSLGGQGNSPLHF.

V gene TRBV19 combines with J gene TRBJ2-3, with D maybe TRBD2 (5 bases). The germline CDR1 and CDR2 sequences are LNHDA and SQIVND (reference sequence). Trimming shortened V by 10 bases and J by 2 bases, and 16 bases separated the two germline ends. The CDR3 runs 14 residues. CDR3 nucleotide sequence: TGTGCCACCCGAGTTGAGCGGAACACAGATACGCAGTATTTT. The encoded protein is CATRVERNTDTQYF.